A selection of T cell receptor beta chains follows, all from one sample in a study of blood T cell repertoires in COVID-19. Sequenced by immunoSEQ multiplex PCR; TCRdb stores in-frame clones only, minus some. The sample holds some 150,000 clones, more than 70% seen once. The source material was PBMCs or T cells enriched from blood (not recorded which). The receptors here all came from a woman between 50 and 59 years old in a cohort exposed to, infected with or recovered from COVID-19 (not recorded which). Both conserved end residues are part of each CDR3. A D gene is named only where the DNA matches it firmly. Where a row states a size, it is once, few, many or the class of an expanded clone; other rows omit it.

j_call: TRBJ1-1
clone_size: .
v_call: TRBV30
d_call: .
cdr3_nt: TGTGCCTGGAGTGTAGGTCCCGGGGCTTTCTTT
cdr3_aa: CAWSVGPGAFF

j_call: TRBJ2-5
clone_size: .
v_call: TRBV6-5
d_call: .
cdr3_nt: TGTGCCATACAGGGGGGGTTTGCAGAGACCCAGTACTTC
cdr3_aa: CAIQGGFAETQYF

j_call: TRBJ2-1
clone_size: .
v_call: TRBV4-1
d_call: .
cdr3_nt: TGCGCCAGCAGCCAAGGGCTGAGCGATGAGCAGTTCTTC
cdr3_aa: CASSQGLSDEQFF

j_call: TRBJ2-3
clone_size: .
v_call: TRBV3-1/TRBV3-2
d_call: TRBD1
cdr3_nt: TGTGCCAGCAGCGAGACAGGGGGGATCCCAGATACGCAGTATTTT
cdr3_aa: CASSETGGIPDTQYF

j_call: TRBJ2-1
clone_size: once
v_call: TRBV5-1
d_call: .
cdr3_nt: TGCGCCAGCAGCTTCTCTAGCCTGAGCGACTACAATGAGCAGTTCTTC
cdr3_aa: CASSFSSLSDYNEQFF

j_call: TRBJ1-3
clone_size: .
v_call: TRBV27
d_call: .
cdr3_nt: TGTGCCAGCAGTTTATCAGGGGCCGCTGGAAACACCATATATTTT
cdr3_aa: CASSLSGAAGNTIYF

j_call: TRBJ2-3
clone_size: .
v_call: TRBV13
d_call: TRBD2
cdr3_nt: TGTGCCAGCAGCTACGTAGCGGGGGGGCAGGGAGATACGCAGTATTTT
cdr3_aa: CASSYVAGGQGDTQYF

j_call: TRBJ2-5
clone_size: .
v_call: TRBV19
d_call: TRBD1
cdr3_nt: TGTGCCAGTAGGGAGGACAGGGCGCAAGAGACCCAGTACTTC
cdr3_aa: CASREDRAQETQYF

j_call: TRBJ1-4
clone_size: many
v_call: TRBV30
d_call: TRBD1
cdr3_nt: TGTGCCTGGAGACCGACCGGGACAGGGGGTGAAAAACTGTTTTTT
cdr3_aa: CAWRPTGTGGEKLFF

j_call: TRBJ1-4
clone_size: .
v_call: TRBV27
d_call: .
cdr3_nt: TGTGCCAGCAGTTTAGGTGGGGGCGGTGCTGAAAAACTGTTTTTT
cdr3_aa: CASSLGGGGAEKLFF

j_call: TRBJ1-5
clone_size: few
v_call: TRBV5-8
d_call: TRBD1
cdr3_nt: TGTGCCAGCAGCTCGCGGACAGGGGGCGCTGGGCAGCCCCAGCATTTT
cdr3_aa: CASSSRTGGAGQPQHF

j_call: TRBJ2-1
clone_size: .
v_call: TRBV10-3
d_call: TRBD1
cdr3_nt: TGTGCCATCGGGGGGACAGGGTACCAGCATGAGCAGTTCTTC
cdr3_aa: CAIGGTGYQHEQFF

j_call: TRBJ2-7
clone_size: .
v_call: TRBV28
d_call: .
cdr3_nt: TGTGCCAACCCGGGCGGGGAATACGAGCAGTACTTC
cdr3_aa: CANPGGEYEQYF

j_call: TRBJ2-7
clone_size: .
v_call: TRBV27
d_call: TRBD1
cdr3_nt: TGTGCCAGCAGTGACAGGGTACCCTCCTACGAGCAGTACTTC
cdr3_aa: CASSDRVPSYEQYF

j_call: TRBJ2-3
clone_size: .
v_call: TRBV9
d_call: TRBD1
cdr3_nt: TGTGCCAGCAGCGTACGACAGGGGGCGGCCACCACAGATACGCAGTATTTT
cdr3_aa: CASSVRQGAATTDTQYF

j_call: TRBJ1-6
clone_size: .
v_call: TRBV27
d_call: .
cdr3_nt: TGTGCCAGCAGTTTTAGCAATTCACCCCTCCACTTT
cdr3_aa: CASSFSNSPLHF

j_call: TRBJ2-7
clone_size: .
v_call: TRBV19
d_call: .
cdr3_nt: TGTGCCAGTACTGACCCCAGGGCGTCCTACGAGCAGTACTTC
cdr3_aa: CASTDPRASYEQYF

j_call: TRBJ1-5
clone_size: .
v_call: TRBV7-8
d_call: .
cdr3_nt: TGTGCCAGCAGCTTCCAGGGATTCAATCAGCCCCAGCATTTT
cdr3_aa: CASSFQGFNQPQHF

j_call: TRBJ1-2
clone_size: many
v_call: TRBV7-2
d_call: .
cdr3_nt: TGTGCCAGCAGCTTAGGAGAGTGGTATGGCTACACCTTC
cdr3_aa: CASSLGEWYGYTF

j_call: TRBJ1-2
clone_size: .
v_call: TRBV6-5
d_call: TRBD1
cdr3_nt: TGTGCCAGCAGGACAGGGAGTGACTATGGCTACACCTTC
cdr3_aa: CASRTGSDYGYTF

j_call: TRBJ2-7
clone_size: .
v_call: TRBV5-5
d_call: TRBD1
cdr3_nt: TGTGCCAGCTCCATCGGGGACAGCTACGAGCAGTACTTC
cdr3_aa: CASSIGDSYEQYF

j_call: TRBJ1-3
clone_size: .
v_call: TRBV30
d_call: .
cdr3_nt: TGTGCCTGGAGAGACCAGCCCAACAGGGCCATCACTACTGGAAACACCATATATTTT
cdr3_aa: CAWRDQPNRAITTGNTIYF

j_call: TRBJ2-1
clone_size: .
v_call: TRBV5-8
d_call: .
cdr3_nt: TGTGCCAGCAGCTTTAGCGGTTACTCCTACAATGAGCAGTTCTTC
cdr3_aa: CASSFSGYSYNEQFF

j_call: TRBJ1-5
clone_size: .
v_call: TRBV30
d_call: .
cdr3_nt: TGTGCCTGGAGTGTAGGGGGCAATCAGCCCCAGCATTTT
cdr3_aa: CAWSVGGNQPQHF

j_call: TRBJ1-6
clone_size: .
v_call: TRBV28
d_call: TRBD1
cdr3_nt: TGTGCCAGCAGTTTGGGACAGGGGTTTTCACCCCTCCACTTT
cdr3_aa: CASSLGQGFSPLHF

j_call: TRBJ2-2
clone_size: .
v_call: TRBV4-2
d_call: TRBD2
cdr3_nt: TGTGCCAGCAGCCAACATAGCGGGGGGGCGATCGGGGAGCTGTTTTTT
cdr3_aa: CASSQHSGGAIGELFF

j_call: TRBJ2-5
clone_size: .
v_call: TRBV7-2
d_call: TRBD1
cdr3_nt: TGTGCCAGCAGTCACAACAGGGGGAGAGAAGAGACCCAGTACTTC
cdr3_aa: CASSHNRGREETQYF

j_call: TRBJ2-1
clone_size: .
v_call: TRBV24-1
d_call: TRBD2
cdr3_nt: TGTGCCACCAGTGTGCATCCCGGGACTAGCGGGGGGGAACACAATGAGCAGTTCTTC
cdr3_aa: CATSVHPGTSGGEHNEQFF

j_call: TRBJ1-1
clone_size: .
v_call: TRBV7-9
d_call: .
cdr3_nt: TGTGCCAGCAGCTTAGGGGGCAGCCTGAACACTGAAGCTTTCTTT
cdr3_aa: CASSLGGSLNTEAFF

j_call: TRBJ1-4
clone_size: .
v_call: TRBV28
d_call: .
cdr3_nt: TGTGCCAGCAGTAATGCGGGCGCAACTAATGAAAAACTGTTTTTT
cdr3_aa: CASSNAGATNEKLFF

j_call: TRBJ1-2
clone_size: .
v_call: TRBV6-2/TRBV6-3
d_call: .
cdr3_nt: TGTGCCAGCACCCCCGGGGGTCCGGCCTATGGCTACACCTTC
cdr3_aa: CASTPGGPAYGYTF

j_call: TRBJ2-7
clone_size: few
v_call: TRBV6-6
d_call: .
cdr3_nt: TGTGCCAGCAACGAGGAGGGGCGAACCTACGAGCAGTACTTC
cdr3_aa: CASNEEGRTYEQYF

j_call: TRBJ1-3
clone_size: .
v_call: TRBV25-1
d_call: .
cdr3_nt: TGTGCCAGCCGCCCCCAGGGGCAGGCTGGAAACACCATATATTTT
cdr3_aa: CASRPQGQAGNTIYF

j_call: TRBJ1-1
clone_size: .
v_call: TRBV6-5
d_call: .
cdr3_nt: TGTGCCAGCAGTTACTGGGGGCTGAACACTGAAGCTTTCTTT
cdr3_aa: CASSYWGLNTEAFF

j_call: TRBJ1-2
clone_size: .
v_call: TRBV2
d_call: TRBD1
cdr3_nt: TGTGCCAGCAGTGAACGGGAATGGACAGGGCTGGATGGCTACACCTTC
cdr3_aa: CASSEREWTGLDGYTF

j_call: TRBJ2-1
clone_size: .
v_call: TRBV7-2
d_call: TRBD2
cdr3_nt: TGTGCCAGTTGCCTCGCGGGGGGATACAATGAGCAGTTCTTC
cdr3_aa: CASCLAGGYNEQFF

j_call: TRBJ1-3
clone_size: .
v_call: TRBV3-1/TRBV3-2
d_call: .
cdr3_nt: TGTGCCAGCAGCCAAGCCTCAGGGCGATCTGGAAACACCATATATTTT
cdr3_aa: CASSQASGRSGNTIYF

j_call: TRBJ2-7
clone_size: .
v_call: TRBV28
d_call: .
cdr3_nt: TGTGCCAGCAGTAGCCCCGCAGGTGGGCCCTACGAGCAGTACTTC
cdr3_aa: CASSSPAGGPYEQYF

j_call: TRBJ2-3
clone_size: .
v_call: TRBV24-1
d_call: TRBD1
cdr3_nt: TGTGCCACCAGTGACCGGGACAGAACTAGCACAGATACGCAGTATTTT
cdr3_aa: CATSDRDRTSTDTQYF

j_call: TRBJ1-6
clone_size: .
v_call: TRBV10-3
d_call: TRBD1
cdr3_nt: TGTGCCATCAGCCGGGGACAGAATAATTCACCCCTCCACTTT
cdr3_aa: CAISRGQNNSPLHF

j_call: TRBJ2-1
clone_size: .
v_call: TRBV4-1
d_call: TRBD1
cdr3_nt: TGCGCCAGCAGCCAAGATAGGACAGGGATACCTTATGAGCAGTTCTTC
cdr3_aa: CASSQDRTGIPYEQFF

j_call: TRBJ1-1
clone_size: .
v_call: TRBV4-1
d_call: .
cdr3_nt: TGCGCCAGCAGCCAAAAGCTAGCGAACACTGAAGCTTTCTTT
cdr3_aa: CASSQKLANTEAFF

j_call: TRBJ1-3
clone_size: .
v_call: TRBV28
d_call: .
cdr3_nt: TGTGCCAGCAGTTTCGGGAATACTAGGGGAAACACCATATATTTT
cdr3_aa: CASSFGNTRGNTIYF

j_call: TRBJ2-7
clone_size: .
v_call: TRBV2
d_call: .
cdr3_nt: TGTGCCAGTAGACAGTCCCTTATCTACGAGCAGTACTTC
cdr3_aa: CASRQSLIYEQYF

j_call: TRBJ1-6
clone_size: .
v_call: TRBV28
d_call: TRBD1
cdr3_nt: TGTGCCAGCAGTAAAGGGACAGTTAATTCACCCCTCCACTTT
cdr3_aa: CASSKGTVNSPLHF

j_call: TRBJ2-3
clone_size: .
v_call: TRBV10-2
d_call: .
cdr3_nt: TGCGCCAGCAGTGAGCGGGGACTCCGACTAAGCACAGATACGCAGTATTTT
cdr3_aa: CASSERGLRLSTDTQYF

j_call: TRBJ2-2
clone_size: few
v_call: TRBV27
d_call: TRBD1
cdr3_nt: TGTGCCAGCAGTACCCGACAGGGTGAAACCGGGGAGCTGTTTTTT
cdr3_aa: CASSTRQGETGELFF

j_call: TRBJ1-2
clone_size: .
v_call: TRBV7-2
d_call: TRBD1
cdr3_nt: TGTGCCAGCAGCTTAGGACAGGGGGCTTATGGCTACACCTTC
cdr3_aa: CASSLGQGAYGYTF

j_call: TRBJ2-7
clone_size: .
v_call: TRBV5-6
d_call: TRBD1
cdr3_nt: TGTGCCAGCAGCCTGGCCGGGACAGGTGGCGAGCAGTACTTC
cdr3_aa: CASSLAGTGGEQYF

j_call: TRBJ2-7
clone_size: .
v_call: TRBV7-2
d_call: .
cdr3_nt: TGTGCCAGCAGCTTACGGTTAGGGGACTCGGACGTACCGTACTTC
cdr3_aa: CASSLRLGDSDVPYF

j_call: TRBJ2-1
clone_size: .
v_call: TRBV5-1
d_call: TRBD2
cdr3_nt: TGCGCCAGCAGCGAAGAGGGACTAGCCAAGCCTAATGAGCAGTTCTTC
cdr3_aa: CASSEEGLAKPNEQFF

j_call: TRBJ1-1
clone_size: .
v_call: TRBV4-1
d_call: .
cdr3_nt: TGCGCCAGCAGCCCCCAGATGAACACTGAAGCTTTCTTT
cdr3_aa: CASSPQMNTEAFF

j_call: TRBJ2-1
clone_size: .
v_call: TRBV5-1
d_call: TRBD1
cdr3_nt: TGCGCCAGCAGCTTGGGACAGGGGGTCTACAATGAGCAGTTCTTC
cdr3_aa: CASSLGQGVYNEQFF

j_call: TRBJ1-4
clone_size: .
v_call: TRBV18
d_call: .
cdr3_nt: TGTGCCAGCTCTGGGGTTCAGGGATCTTTGGAAAAACTGTTTTTT
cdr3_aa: CASSGVQGSLEKLFF